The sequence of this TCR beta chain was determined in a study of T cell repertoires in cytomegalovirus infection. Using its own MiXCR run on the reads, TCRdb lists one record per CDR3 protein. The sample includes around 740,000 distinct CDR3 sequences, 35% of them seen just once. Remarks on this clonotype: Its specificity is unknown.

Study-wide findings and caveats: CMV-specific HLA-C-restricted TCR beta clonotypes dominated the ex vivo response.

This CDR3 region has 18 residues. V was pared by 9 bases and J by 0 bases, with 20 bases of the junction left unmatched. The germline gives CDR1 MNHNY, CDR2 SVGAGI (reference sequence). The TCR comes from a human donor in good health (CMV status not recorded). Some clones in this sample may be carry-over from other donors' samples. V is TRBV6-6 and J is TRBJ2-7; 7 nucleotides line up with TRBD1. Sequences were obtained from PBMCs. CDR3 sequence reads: CASRGTDRLSASSYEQYF. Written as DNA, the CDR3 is TGTGCCAGTAGGGGGACGGACAGGCTTTCAGCGAGCTCCTACGAGCAGTACTTC.